Presented here are 5 T cell receptor beta chains from one specimen sequenced in a study of blood T cell repertoires in COVID-19. The table came from immunoSEQ multiplex PCR; TCRdb's copy has only in-frame clones and leaves some out. The sample contains approximately 210,000 clones, approximately 84% of which appear only once. The sequenced sample was peripheral blood. Receptors originate from a woman aged 45 to 65 with active or convalescent COVID-19.

With regard to this clone: Other DNA sequences of this sample code for an identical CDR3. The DNA of the CDR3 is TGCGCCAGCAGCTTGGCCGGTGGAGAGACCCAGTACTTC. Protein product: CASSLAGGETQYF. The V gene is TRBV5-1, the J gene TRBJ2-5; D uncertain. The CDR3 spans 13 residues. Germline V gene data show CDR1 as SGHRS and CDR2 as YFSETQ. V lost 0 bases to trimming and J lost 4 bases, with 7 bases between them.

This clone has a count of ten or more. Written as DNA, the CDR3 is TGTGCCTGGAGGTCCGGTCTCAGCAATCAGCCCCAGCATTTT. Amino acids: CAWRSGLSNQPQHF. The chain combines TRBV30 with TRBJ1-5; D gene uncertain. Germline V gives CDR1 GTSNPN, CDR2 SVGIG (reference sequence). V was shortened by 3 bases and J by 1 base, with 10 bases between the two germline ends. This CDR3 is built from 14 residues.

Only one count was recorded for this clone. The V gene is TRBV6-5, the J gene TRBJ1-2; TRBD1 matches at 7 bases. The V gene end was trimmed by 0 bases and the J gene end by 8 bases; junction bases not matched to a gene: 3. Germline CDR1 reads MNHEY; CDR2 reads SVGAGI. The CDR3 totals 13 residues. CDR3 amino acids: CASSYSQGPGYTF. The CDR3 DNA reads as TGTGCCAGCAGTTACTCACAGGGGCCGGGCTACACCTTC.

The chain employs TRBV5-4 and TRBJ1-4; D may be TRBD1 (6 bases). This CDR3 is 14 amino acids long. Trimming shortened V by 0 bases and J by 8 bases, and 11 bases separated the two germline ends. Germline CDR1 and CDR2: SGHNT and YYREEE (reference sequence). The DNA of the CDR3 is TGTGCCAGCAGCTTGGAGGGGGGGAAGGAAAAACTGTTTTTT. Protein product: CASSLEGGKEKLFF.

The chain couples TRBV9 to TRBJ2-3; 7 bases fit TRBD2. Trimming cost V 0 bases and J 2 bases; bases outside gene matches: 12. The CDR3 is 18 amino acids. Germline CDR1 is SGDLS and CDR2 is YYNGEE. The CDR3 DNA is TGTGCCAGCAGCGTAGCGGGTGGTAGCGGGCGATCCACAGATACGCAGTATTTT. Translating gives CASSVAGGSGRSTDTQYF.